This T cell receptor (beta chain) was sequenced in a study of cytomegalovirus exposure and HLA in healthy donors. Study conclusions and caveats: An apparent linkage of common viral pathogens to several of the most significant clusters emerged in a later analysis.

Remarks on this clone: Its antigen is not known.

A multiplex PCR was run with 60 Vbeta primers and 13 Jbeta primers. Measured with immunoSEQ multiplex PCR; TCRdb has only the in-frame clones, and not every one. The data contain under 200,000 clones, about two thirds of them seen just once; the ten biggest clones take up approximately 3%. This CDR3 comprises 16 residues. The J segment lost 4 bases and the V segment lost 6 bases, leaving 14 bases of the junction unmatched. Per the germline V gene, CDR1 is GTSNPN and CDR2 is SVGIG (reference sequence). This sequence originates from a woman in her twenties or thirties in good health and CMV-seronegative. This chain uses TRBV30 with TRBJ2-1, with 8 bases aligning to TRBD2. The material sequenced was PBMCs. The CDR3 DNA sequence: TGTGCCTGCGAACCGGGACTAGATCCCTCTTACAATGAGCAGTTCTTC. This gives the protein CACEPGLDPSYNEQFF.